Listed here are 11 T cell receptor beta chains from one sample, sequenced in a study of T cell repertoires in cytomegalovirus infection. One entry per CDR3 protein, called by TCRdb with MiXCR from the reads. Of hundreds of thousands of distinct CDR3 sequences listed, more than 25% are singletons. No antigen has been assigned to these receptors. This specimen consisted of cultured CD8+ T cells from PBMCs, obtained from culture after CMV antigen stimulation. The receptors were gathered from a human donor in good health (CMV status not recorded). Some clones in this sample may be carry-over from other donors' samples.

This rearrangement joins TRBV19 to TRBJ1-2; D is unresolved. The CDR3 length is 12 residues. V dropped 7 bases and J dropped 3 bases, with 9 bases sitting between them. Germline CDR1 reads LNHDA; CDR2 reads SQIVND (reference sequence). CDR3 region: CASTKGHYGYTF. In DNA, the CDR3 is TGTGCCAGTACCAAAGGACACTATGGCTACACCTTC.

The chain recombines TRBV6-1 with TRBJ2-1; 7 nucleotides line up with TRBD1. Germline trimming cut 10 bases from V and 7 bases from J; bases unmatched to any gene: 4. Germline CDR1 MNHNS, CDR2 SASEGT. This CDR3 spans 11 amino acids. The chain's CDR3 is CAITRGNEQFF. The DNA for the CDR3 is TGTGCCATAACCAGGGGGAATGAGCAGTTCTTC.

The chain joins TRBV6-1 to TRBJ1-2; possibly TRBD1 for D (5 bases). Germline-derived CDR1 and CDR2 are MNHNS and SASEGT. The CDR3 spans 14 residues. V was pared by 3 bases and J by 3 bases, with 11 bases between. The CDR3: CASSDWGGDYGYTF. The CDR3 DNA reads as TGTGCCAGCAGTGATTGGGGGGGAGACTATGGCTACACCTTC.

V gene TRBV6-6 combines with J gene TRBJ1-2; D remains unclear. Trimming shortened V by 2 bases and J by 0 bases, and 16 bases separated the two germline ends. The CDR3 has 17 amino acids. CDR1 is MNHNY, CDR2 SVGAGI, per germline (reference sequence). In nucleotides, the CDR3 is TGTGCCAGCAGTTACCGGAGGAAACGGGAGGCTAACTATGGCTACACCTTC. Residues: CASSYRRKREANYGYTF.

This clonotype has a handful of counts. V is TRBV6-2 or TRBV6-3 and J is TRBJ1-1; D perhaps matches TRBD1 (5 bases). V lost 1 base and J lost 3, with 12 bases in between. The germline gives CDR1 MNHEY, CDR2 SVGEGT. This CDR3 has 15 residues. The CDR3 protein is CASSYFRGLDTEAFF. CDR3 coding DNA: TGTGCCAGCAGTTACTTCCGGGGACTGGACACTGAAGCTTTCTTT.

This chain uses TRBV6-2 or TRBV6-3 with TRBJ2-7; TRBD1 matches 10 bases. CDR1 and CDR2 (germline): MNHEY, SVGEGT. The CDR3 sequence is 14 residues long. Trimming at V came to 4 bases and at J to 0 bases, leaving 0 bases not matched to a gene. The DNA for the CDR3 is TGTGCCAGCAGTTGGACAGGGGGCTCCTACGAGCAGTACGTC. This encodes CASSWTGGSYEQYV.

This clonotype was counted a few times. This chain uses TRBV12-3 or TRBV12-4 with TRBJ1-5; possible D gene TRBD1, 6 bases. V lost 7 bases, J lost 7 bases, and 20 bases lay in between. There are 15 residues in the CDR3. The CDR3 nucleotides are TGTGCCAGCACTATCACGGGGGGGGGCTGGCAGCCCCAGCATTTT. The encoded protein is CASTITGGGWQPQHF.

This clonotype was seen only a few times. Here the CDR3 DNA reads TGTGCCAGCAGTGAATCATTTTGGGACAACCCCGAATCCCCCTATGGCTACACCTTC. This sequence encodes CASSESFWDNPESPYGYTF. The chain recombines TRBV25-1 with TRBJ1-2; tentatively, D is TRBD1 (6 bases). V gave up 1 base and J gave up 4 bases, with 25 bases separating them. CDR3 size: 19 residues. Germline V lookup: CDR1 MGHDK, CDR2 SYGVNS.

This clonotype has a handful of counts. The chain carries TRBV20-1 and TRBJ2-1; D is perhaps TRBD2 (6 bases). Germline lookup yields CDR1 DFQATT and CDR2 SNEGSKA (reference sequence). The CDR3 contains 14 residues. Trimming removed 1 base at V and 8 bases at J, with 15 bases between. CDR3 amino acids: CSARGRGDWDEQFF. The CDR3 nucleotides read TGCAGTGCTAGAGGGCGGGGCGACTGGGATGAGCAGTTCTTC.

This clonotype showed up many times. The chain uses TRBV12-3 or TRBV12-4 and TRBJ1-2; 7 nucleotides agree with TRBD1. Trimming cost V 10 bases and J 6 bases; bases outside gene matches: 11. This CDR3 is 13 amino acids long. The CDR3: CATGPGTEDGYTF. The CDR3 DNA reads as TGTGCCACGGGTCCCGGGACAGAAGATGGCTACACCTTC.

The CDR3 sequence is CASGSWDRGEEKLFF. Written as DNA, the CDR3 is TGTGCTAGTGGTTCCTGGGACCGGGGAGAGGAAAAACTGTTTTTT. The chain carries TRBV12-5 and TRBJ1-4; perhaps TRBD1 as D (5 bases). V was cut by 4 bases and J by 8 bases, with 17 bases left in between. Per the germline V gene, CDR1 is LGHNT and CDR2 is FRNRAP. The length of the CDR3 is 15 residues.